This T cell receptor (beta chain) originates from a study of vaccination and CD4 T cells after COVID-19. Study-level information: Convalescent cases comprised about 9 mild and one severe, all SARS-CoV-2 positive by nasal swab PCR. Diagnosis preceded the drawing of post-COVID samples by a median roughly 93 days (range 35 to 161). The authors exposed cells to overlapping spike peptides derived from SARS-CoV-2, HCoV-NL63, HCoV-OC43 and HCoV-229E.

By frequency in the sample, this clonotype is medium-sized. Its antigen is as yet unknown. Study-wide results and caveats: With convalescent patients, a median about 90% of reactive clones emerged solely after vaccination.

CDR1 MNHNS and CDR2 SASEGT come from the germline V gene. The CDR3 spans 10 residues. Trimming took 6 bases from V and 6 from J, leaving 4 bases between them. The assay that was used to sequence DNA from cultured CD4+ T cells was the Oncomine TCR Beta short-read assay. TCRdb analysed the PCR reads with MiXCR anew, one entry per CDR3 protein. The sample lists several thousand distinct CDR3 sequences; more than 20% were seen once. Treatment specified: approximately 10-day PBMC culture with coronavirus spike peptide pools or control peptides (ViraFEST assay). This receptor was taken from a human donor who had recovered from COVID-19. This chain connects TRBV6-1 to TRBJ2-3, with D unclear. This sample comprised CD4+ T cells from blood, cultured in vitro, obtained after SARS-CoV-2 vaccination. CDR3 sequence: CASRHDTQYF. DNA for the CDR3: TGTGCCAGCAGGCACGATACGCAGTATTTT.